Each of the 21 T cell receptor beta chains below was sequenced from the same sample in a study of T cell repertoires in cytomegalovirus infection. TCRdb re-called the reads with MiXCR, one entry per CDR3 protein. The repertoire holds over 450,000 distinct CDR3 sequences, with around 10% as singletons. Sequenced sample: PBMCs. These receptors originate from a human donor in good health (CMV status not recorded). Some clones in this sample may be carry-over from other donors' samples.

This clonotype was counted ten times or more. The rearrangement joins TRBV7-9 to TRBJ2-2; no clear D. The ends were cut back, 1 base at V and 5 bases at J, with 5 bases in the middle. This CDR3 is 13 amino acids long. Germline V lookup: CDR1 SEHNR, CDR2 FQNEAQ (reference sequence). In nucleotides, the CDR3 is TGTGCCAGCAGCTTAGGGGGTACCGGGGAGCTGTTTTTT. It yields the protein CASSLGGTGELFF. The full variable domain, completed using reference TRBV7-9 and TRBJ2-2, is DTGVSQNPRHKITKRGQNVTFRCDPISEHNRLYWYRQTLGQGPEFLTYFQNEAQLEKSRLLSDRFSAERPKGSFSTLEIQRTEQGDSAMYLCASSLGGTGELFFGEGSRLTVL.

This clonotype has at least ten counts. The chain employs TRBV6-2 or TRBV6-3 and TRBJ1-5; perhaps TRBD1 as D (5 bases). The CDR3 is 14 residues long. Germline CDR1 MNHEY, CDR2 SVGEGT. Deletions cut 5 bases from V and 5 bases from J, with 13 bases between. CDR3 bases: TGTGCCAGCAGTCAGGGAGGGCTTGATCAGCCCCAGCATTTT. Protein product: CASSQGGLDQPQHF.

The rearrangement uses TRBV5-1 and TRBJ2-7, with TRBD1 matching over 7 bases. The CDR3 is 14 amino acids. V shed 0 bases and J 13 bases; nucleotides not matched to a gene: 13. Germline CDR1 and CDR2: SGHRS and YFSETQ. The CDR3 region is CASSLDGTASPPYF. The CDR3 bases are TGCGCCAGCAGCTTGGACGGGACAGCGTCCCCCCCCTACTTC.

The sample holds a few counts of this clonotype. This rearrangement joins TRBV18 to TRBJ1-4; D uncertain. CDR1 and CDR2 from the germline V gene are KGHSH and LQKENI. CDR3 length equals 14 residues. Trimming took off 2 bases at V and 3 bases at J, with 7 bases between the two ends. CDR3 protein: CASSPDLANEKLFF. CDR3 sequence (DNA): TGTGCCAGCTCACCAGATTTGGCTAATGAAAAACTGTTTTTT.

The chain employs TRBV28 and TRBJ2-2, with D tentatively TRBD1 or TRBD2 (6 bases each). The germline V and J ends were trimmed by 1 base and 9 bases, with 15 bases remaining between them. There are 15 residues in the CDR3. Germline V gives CDR1 MDHEN, CDR2 SYDVKM. The CDR3 sequence is CASSLSPVGGRELFF. CDR3 nucleotide sequence: TGTGCCAGCAGTTTATCGCCGGTGGGGGGCCGGGAGCTGTTTTTT.

V and J are TRBV29-1 and TRBJ2-7; the D is unclear. Trimming cost V 7 bases and J 4 bases, with 17 bases left between them. CDR1 and CDR2 (germline): SQVTM, ANQGSEA. This CDR3 contains 13 residues. The CDR3 DNA sequence: TGCAGCGCCGGACCCTTTGGGCGGTACGAGCAGTACTTC. This gives the protein CSAGPFGRYEQYF.

This chain links TRBV19 with TRBJ1-2; 9 bases align to TRBD1. Germline V gene data show CDR1 as LNHDA and CDR2 as SQIVND (reference sequence). The CDR3 is 16 amino acids. After removal of 5 bases from V and 4 bases from J, the junction contained 11 bases not matched to a gene. As DNA, the CDR3 is TGTGCCAGTAGTCCCAGGACAGGGGTCAGGGGCTATGGCTACACCTTC. It is translated as CASSPRTGVRGYGYTF.

V and J are TRBV20-1 and TRBJ2-1, with TRBD2 identical over 10 bases. The germline V gene encodes CDR1 DFQATT and CDR2 SNEGSKA (reference sequence). The trim removed 2 bases at V and 0 bases at J, leaving 7 bases unmatched. There are 17 residues in the CDR3. CDR3 amino acids: CSARLAGGLSSYNEQFF. The CDR3 DNA reads TGCAGTGCTAGATTAGCGGGGGGCCTATCCTCCTACAATGAGCAGTTCTTC.

This clonotype was seen repeatedly, ten times or more. The chain carries TRBV20-1 and TRBJ1-1, with 10 bases that match TRBD1. The J segment lost 1 base and the V segment lost 0 bases, leaving 5 bases of the junction unmatched. The CDR3 has 16 residues. In germline, CDR1 is DFQATT, CDR2 SNEGSKA (reference sequence). The CDR3 is CSAREAGTGANTEAFF. The CDR3 region has the DNA TGCAGTGCTAGAGAAGCCGGGACAGGGGCGAACACTGAAGCTTTCTTT.

This clonotype was counted only a few times. The chain has TRBV3-1 and TRBJ1-1, with TRBD1 matching over 10 bases. Losses at the gene ends were 1 base for V and 5 bases for J; bases not matched to a gene: 4. CDR1 and CDR2 from the germline V gene are LGHDT and YNNKEL (reference sequence). The CDR3 has 15 amino acids. Here the CDR3 reads CASSQGGTGVTEAFF. In DNA, the CDR3 is TGTGCCAGCAGCCAAGGGGGGACAGGGGTTACTGAAGCTTTCTTT.

This clonotype showed up many times. The V call is TRBV11-2, the J call TRBJ2-5; no clear D gene. The V end was cut by 6 bases, the J end by 9 bases, with 11 bases between. Germline V lookup: CDR1 SGHAT, CDR2 FQNNGV. The CDR3 is 11 residues long. As DNA, the CDR3 is TGTGCCAGCAGTTCGACTTATTCCCAGTACTTC. It is translated as CASSSTYSQYF.

This sequence joins TRBV29-1 and TRBJ1-3, with D hard to call. CDR1 is SQVTM and CDR2 is ANQGSEA in the germline V gene. The V end was cut by 0 bases, the J end by 0 bases, with 9 bases between. CDR3 size: 15 residues. The CDR3 is CSVEDGAGSGNTIYF. The DNA for the CDR3 is TGCAGCGTTGAAGATGGAGCGGGCTCTGGAAACACCATATATTTT. Using reference TRBV29-1 and TRBJ1-3 for the parts outside the CDR3, the full variable domain is SAVISQKPSRDICQRGTSLTIQCQVDSQVTMMFWYRQQPGQSLTLIATANQGSEATYESGFVIDKFPISRPNLTFSTLTVSNMSPEDSSIYLCSVEDGAGSGNTIYFGEGSWLTVV.

The chain joins TRBV29-1 to TRBJ2-7; 8 nucleotides line up with TRBD1. Germline CDR1 SQVTM, CDR2 ANQGSEA. V was pared by 5 bases and J by 3 bases, with 6 bases of the junction left unmatched. CDR3 length: 13 residues. The CDR3 sequence is CSVSGGLYYEQYF. The DNA for the CDR3 is TGCAGCGTTTCAGGGGGCCTATACTACGAGCAGTACTTC.

This clonotype has ten or more counts. The chain employs TRBV7-9 and TRBJ2-7; TRBD1 is a possible D gene (6 bases). Germline CDR1 SEHNR, CDR2 FQNEAQ (reference sequence). V gave up 3 bases and J gave up 6 bases, with 15 bases separating them. This CDR3 region has 14 residues. This CDR3 is CASSFVAGDLEQYF. As DNA, the CDR3 is TGTGCCAGCAGCTTTGTGGCAGGGGATCTCGAGCAGTACTTC.

The gene calls are TRBV6-8 and TRBJ2-2; TRBD2 aligns across 9 bases. Per the germline V gene, CDR1 is MNHGY and CDR2 is SAAAGT. Trimming took 10 bases from V and 1 from J; bases not matched to a gene: 4. The CDR3 length is 14 residues. In nucleotides, the CDR3 is TGTGCCACCAAGACTAGCGGGAACACCGGGGAGCTGTTTTTT. Translating it yields CATKTSGNTGELFF.

This clonotype showed up many times. V is TRBV5-1 and J is TRBJ1-5; D not resolved. Trimming cost V 4 bases and J 9 bases, with 14 bases left between them. CDR3 length: 13 residues. Germline values: CDR1 SGHRS, CDR2 YFSETQ. The CDR3 reads CASSPWLGGPQHF. CDR3 coding DNA: TGCGCCAGCAGCCCGTGGTTGGGCGGGCCCCAGCATTTT.

This clonotype was observed many times. The gene calls are TRBV7-6 and TRBJ1-2; D gene ambiguous. The length of the CDR3 is 12 residues. V shed 5 bases and J shed 8 bases, with 12 bases lying between them. The germline gives CDR1 SGHVS, CDR2 FNYEAQ. CDR3 protein: CASSTGPGGYTF. CDR3 sequence (DNA): TGTGCCAGCAGCACCGGGCCAGGAGGCTACACCTTC.

This clonotype showed up just a few times. V gene TRBV29-1 combines with J gene TRBJ2-7, with 7 bases identical to TRBD1. Trimming removed 5 bases from V and 5 bases from J; junction bases left unmatched: 12. CDR1 SQVTM and CDR2 ANQGSEA come from the germline V gene. This CDR3 contains 14 residues. CDR3: CSVNRGWDGNEQYF. The CDR3 nucleotides are TGCAGCGTTAACAGGGGCTGGGACGGGAACGAGCAGTACTTC.

This clonotype was observed at least ten times. This chain joins TRBV7-2 and TRBJ1-2, with a possible D match to TRBD1 (6 bases). This CDR3 comprises 15 residues. The ends were cut back, 5 bases at V and 7 bases at J, with 20 bases in the middle. Per germline, CDR1 SGHTA and CDR2 FQGNSA. The CDR3 DNA reads as TGTGCCAGCAGCCCCCTGGGGGGCGCCGTGCGTGGCTACACCTTC. Encoded protein: CASSPLGGAVRGYTF.

This clonotype was recorded at least ten times. The chain combines TRBV7-9 with TRBJ1-3, with D perhaps TRBD1 (5 bases). Germline V gene lookup returns CDR1 SEHNR and CDR2 FQNEAQ (reference sequence). V lost 4 bases and J 0 bases, leaving 13 bases between the germline ends. The CDR3 is 16 residues long. CDR3 nucleotides: TGTGCCAGCAGCTGGGTGGGGACGGTCTCTGGAAACACCATATATTTT. This codes for CASSWVGTVSGNTIYF. Complete variable domain (other parts from reference TRBV7-9 and TRBJ1-3): DTGVSQNPRHKITKRGQNVTFRCDPISEHNRLYWYRQTLGQGPEFLTYFQNEAQLEKSRLLSDRFSAERPKGSFSTLEIQRTEQGDSAMYLCASSWVGTVSGNTIYFGEGSWLTVV.

This clonotype was counted many times. The chain carries TRBV6-1 and TRBJ1-1; TRBD1 agrees at 8 bases. The V gene end was trimmed by 4 bases and the J gene end by 6 bases; junction bases not matched to a gene: 7. Germline CDR1 MNHNS, CDR2 SASEGT. The CDR3 is made up of 14 amino acids. The CDR3 region is CASSGGTGGAEAFF. The CDR3 bases are TGTGCCAGCAGTGGGGGGACAGGAGGGGCTGAAGCTTTCTTT.